The 5 T cell receptor beta chains below come from one sample, sequenced in a study of neoadjuvant anti-PD-1 for oral cavity cancer. TCRdb's copy holds only in-frame clones and misses some; the assay was immunoSEQ multiplex PCR. The repertoire holds roughly 6,600 clones, with around 40% as singletons. The sample here was tumor tissue, taken before nivolumab (anti-PD-1) treatment. The source is a person between 35 and 79 years old with oral cavity squamous cell carcinoma.

This clone was picked up a small number of times. The chain employs TRBV18 and TRBJ1-5; 7 bases align to TRBD1. CDR3 size: 13 residues. From germline, CDR1 is KGHSH and CDR2 LQKENI. With 3 bases clipped from V and 5 bases from J, the junction kept 1 base outside the gene matches. The CDR3 DNA reads TGTGCCAGCTCACCTGACAGGGATCAGCCCCAGCATTTT. Protein product: CASSPDRDQPQHF.

This clone was recorded a few times. The chain combines TRBV4-1 with TRBJ1-4; D possibly corresponds to TRBD1 (5 bases). V gave up 0 bases and J gave up 7 bases, with 18 bases separating them. The length of the CDR3 is 17 residues. The germline V gene encodes CDR1 MGHRA and CDR2 YSYEKL. CDR3 amino acids: CASSQDRVRVGSEKLFF. The CDR3 nucleotides are TGCGCCAGCAGCCAAGATCGAGTCAGGGTCGGGAGTGAAAAACTGTTTTTT.

A few counts support this clone. V gene TRBV6-1 combines with J gene TRBJ1-1; D not certain. Trimming took 8 bases from V and 1 from J, leaving 11 bases between them. Germline V CDR1 and CDR2: MNHNS, SASEGT. This CDR3 is 13 amino acids long. The CDR3 protein is CASGRASNTEAFF. CDR3 DNA sequence: TGTGCCAGCGGAAGGGCCTCGAACACTGAAGCTTTCTTT.

This sequence joins TRBV28 and TRBJ2-7; 12 bases match TRBD1. The trim removed 4 bases at V and 4 bases at J, leaving 8 bases unmatched. CDR1 MDHEN and CDR2 SYDVKM come from the germline V gene. The CDR3 has 16 amino acids. CDR3 sequence (DNA): TGTGCCAGCAGTTCTACACCGGGACAGGGGGCGTACGAGCAGTACTTC. Translated, it gives CASSSTPGQGAYEQYF.

The chain carries TRBV7-2 and TRBJ1-3; D is unclear. Germline CDR1 SGHTA, CDR2 FQGNSA. The CDR3 is made up of 13 amino acids. Trimming removed 1 base at V and 8 bases at J, with 9 bases between. The CDR3 region is CASSLVSLDTIYF. The CDR3 DNA follows: TGTGCCAGCAGCTTAGTTAGTTTAGACACCATATATTTT.